Listed here is a single T cell receptor beta chain. This clonotype was counted at least ten times. What antigen it recognizes has not been identified. Base qualities are not provided; no much larger clone lies one nucleotide away. Preparation of the library involved PCR. Sequencer: Illumina HiSeq 2500. To normalize quantification of the TCRbeta repertoire, the TCR libraries were built with molecular barcoding that relied on unique molecular identifiers. The public reads were run again by TCRdb, first through fastp at Q25 and then through MiXCR, and only productive beta chains were kept. Rows merge per CDR3 protein into single entries with the most common DNA and genes. The sample table holds 100,000 or so distinct CDR3 sequences, of which less than 15% were seen once. Together, the top ten hold approximately 15% of the sample. The sample originates from a study of T-cell reconstitution after alpha-beta-depleted transplantation in children (TCRdb year 2016). Background on the whole study: The study quantitatively tracked T-cell immune reconstitution after TCRalphabeta/CD19-depleted allogeneic hematopoietic cell transplantation in children using TCR repertoire profiling.

The cysteine opens and the phenylalanine closes a CDR3 of 15 amino acids. This entry keeps only the CDR3 DNA: 45 bases, framed from base 1. Relative to germline, V is missing 6 bases and J is missing 7 bases, with 9 bases of the junction outside any gene match. CDR1 and CDR2 are drawn from the germline V gene: SGHTA, FQGNSA. The chain is encoded by TRBV7-2 joined to TRBJ2-2; TRBD1 agrees with 9 junctional bases. Sample: PBMCs from the stem cell graft donor, taken from the stem cell graft. This TCR derives from a human donor who donated a stem cell graft to a child with inherited bone marrow failure. The CDR3 region has the sequence CASSYRGPGVGELFF. The DNA is TGTGCCAGCAGTTACAGGGGGCCTGGCGTCGGGGAGCTGTTTTTT.